This TCR beta chain originates from a study of shared clonotypes between healthy human individuals. Generated by immunoSEQ multiplex PCR, the TCRdb table keeps only in-frame clones and is missing some. The sample includes around 2,000,000 clones, about 95% seen only once; the top ten take about 1.1%. CD8 cells regarded as naive lacked CD45RO, were positively chosen for CCR7, and omitted terminally differentiated effector memory CD45RA+ cells. The CDR3 is 15 residues long. Per the germline V gene, CDR1 is MNHEY and CDR2 is SVGAGI. V lost 5 bases and J 5 bases, leaving 16 bases between the germline ends.

The sequencing sample was made of naive CD8+ T cells sorted from blood. V usage is TRBV6-5 and J usage is TRBJ2-1; D may be TRBD2 (5 bases). This TCR was recovered from a man aged 18 to 30 in good health. The CDR3 protein is CASSPLRGQNNEQFF. The CDR3 bases are TGTGCCAGCAGTCCGCTCCGGGGTCAGAACAATGAGCAGTTCTTC.